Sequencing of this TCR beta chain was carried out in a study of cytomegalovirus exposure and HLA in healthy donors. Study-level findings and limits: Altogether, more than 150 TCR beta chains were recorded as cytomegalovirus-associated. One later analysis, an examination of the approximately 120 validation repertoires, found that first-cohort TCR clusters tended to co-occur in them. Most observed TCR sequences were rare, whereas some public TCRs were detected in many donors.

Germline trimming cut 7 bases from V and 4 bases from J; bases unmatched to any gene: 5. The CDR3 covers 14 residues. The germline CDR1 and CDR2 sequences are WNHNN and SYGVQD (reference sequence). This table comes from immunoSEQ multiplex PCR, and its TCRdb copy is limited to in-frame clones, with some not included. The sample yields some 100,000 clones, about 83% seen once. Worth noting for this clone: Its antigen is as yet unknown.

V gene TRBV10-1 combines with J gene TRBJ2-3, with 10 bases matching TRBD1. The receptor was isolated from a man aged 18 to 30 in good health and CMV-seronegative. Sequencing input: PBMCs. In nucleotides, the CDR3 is TGCGCCAGCACCGGACAGGGGGATGCAGATACGCAGTATTTT. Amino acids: CASTGQGDADTQYF.